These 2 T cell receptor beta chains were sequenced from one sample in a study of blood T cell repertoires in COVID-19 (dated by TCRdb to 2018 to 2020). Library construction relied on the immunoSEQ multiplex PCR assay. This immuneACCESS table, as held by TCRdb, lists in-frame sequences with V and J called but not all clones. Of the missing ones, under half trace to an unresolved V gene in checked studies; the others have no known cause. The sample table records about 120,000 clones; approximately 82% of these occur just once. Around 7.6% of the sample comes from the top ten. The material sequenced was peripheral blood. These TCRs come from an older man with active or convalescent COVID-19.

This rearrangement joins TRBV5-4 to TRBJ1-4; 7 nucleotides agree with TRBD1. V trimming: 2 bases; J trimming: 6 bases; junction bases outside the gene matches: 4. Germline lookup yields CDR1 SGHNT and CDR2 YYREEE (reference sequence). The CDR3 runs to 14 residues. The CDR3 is CASSLKGADEKLFF. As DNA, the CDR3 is TGTGCCAGCAGCTTAAAGGGGGCGGATGAAAAACTGTTTTTT.

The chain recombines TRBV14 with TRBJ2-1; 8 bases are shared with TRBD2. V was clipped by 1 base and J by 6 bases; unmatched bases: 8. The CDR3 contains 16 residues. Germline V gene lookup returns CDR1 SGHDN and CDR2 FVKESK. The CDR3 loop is CASSQGGGRYGNEQFF. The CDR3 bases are TGTGCCAGCAGCCAAGGTGGCGGGAGGTATGGCAATGAGCAGTTCTTC.